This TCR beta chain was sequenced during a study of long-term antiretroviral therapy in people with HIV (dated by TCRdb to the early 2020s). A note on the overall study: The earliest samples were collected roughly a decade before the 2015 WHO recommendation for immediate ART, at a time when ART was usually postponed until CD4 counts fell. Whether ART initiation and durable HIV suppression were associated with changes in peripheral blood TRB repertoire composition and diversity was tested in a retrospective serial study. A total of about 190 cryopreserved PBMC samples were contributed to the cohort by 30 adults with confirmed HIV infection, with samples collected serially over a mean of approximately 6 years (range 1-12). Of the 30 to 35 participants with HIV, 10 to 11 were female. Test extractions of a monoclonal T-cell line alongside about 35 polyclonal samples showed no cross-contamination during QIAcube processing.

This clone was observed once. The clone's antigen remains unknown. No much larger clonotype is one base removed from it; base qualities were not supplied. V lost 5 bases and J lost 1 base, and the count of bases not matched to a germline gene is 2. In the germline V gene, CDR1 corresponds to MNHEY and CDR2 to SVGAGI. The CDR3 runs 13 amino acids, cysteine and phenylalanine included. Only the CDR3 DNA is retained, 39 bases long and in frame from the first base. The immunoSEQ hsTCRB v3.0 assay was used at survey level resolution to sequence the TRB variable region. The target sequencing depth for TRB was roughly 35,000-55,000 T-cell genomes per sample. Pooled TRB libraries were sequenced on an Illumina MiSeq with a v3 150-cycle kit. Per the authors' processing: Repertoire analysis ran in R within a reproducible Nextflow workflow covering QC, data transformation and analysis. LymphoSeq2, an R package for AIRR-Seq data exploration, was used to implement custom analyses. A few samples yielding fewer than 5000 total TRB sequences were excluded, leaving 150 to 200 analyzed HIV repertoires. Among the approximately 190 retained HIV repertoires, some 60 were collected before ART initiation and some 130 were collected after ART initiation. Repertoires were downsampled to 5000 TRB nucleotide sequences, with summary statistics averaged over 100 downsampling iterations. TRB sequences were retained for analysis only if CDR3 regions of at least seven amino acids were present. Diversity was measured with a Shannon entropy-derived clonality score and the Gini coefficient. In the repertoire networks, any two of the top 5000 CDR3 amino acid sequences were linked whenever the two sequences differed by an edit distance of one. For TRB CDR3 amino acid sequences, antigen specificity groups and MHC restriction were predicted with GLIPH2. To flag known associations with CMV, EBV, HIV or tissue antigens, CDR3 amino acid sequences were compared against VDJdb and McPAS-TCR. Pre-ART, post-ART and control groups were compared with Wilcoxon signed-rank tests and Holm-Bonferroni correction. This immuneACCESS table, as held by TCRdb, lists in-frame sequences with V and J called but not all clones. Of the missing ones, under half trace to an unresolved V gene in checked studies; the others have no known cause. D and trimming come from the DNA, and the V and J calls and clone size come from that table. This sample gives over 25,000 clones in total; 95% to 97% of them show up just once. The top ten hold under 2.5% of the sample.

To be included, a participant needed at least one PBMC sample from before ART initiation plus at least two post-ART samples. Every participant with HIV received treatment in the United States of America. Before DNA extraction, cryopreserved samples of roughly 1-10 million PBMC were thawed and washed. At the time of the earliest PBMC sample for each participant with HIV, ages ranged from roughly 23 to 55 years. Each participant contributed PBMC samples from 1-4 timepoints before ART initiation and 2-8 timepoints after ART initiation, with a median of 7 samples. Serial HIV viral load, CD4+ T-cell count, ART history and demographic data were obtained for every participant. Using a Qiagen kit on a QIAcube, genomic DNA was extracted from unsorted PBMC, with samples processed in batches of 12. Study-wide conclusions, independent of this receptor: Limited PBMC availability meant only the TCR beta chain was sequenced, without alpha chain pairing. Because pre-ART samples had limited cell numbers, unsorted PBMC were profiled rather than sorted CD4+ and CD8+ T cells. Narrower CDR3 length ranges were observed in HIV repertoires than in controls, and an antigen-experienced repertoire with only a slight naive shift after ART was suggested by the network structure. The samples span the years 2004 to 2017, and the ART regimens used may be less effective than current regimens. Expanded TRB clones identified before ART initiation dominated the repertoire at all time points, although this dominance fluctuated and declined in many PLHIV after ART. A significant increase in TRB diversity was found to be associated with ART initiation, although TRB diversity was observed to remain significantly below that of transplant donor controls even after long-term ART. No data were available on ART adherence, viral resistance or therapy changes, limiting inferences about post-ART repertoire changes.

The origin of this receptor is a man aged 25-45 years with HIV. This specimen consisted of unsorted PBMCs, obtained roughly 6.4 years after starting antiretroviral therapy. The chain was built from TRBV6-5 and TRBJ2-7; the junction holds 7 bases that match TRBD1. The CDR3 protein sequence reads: CASSGTVSYEQYF. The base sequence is TGTGCCAGCAGTGGGACAGTATCCTACGAGCAGTACTTC.